The 11 T cell receptor beta chains below all came from one sample that was sequenced in a study of T cells expressing NK-cell markers. Following a re-call of the 5' RACE reads, TCRdb has one entry per CDR3 protein and lacks DNA. The ten most abundant clones cover 5% to 5.5% of a sample with approximately 380,000 distinct CDR3 sequences. The sample consisted of blood T cells: a sorted CD56 or NKG2C T cell subset, CD4+ or CD8+ T cells, or bulk PBMC T cells (not recorded which). Every receptor here comes from a man aged 18-75 years in good health.

The rearrangement uses TRBV28 and TRBJ1-2. The germline V gene has CDR1 MDHEN and CDR2 SYDVKM. The CDR3 extends over 12 amino acids. CDR3 sequence: CASRAGLHTNTF.

The chain employs TRBV5-1 and TRBJ2-3. The germline CDR1 and CDR2 sequences are SGHRS and YFSETQ. The CDR3 covers 15 residues. CDR3 sequence: CASTKSRTSTDTQYF.

This chain joins TRBV6-1 and TRBJ2-5; TCRdb names TRBD1, which stays unverified in the absence of DNA. The CDR3 length is 14 residues. CDR1 MNHNS and CDR2 SASEGT come from the germline V gene. CDR3 residues: CASRRQLYQETQYF.

J is TRBJ2-1 and V is TRBV12-3 or TRBV12-4; TCRdb's D call, TRBD2, is unchecked because there is no DNA. The CDR3 is 15 residues long. The CDR3 spells CASSFVLAGGNEQFF.

The chain carries TRBV20-1 and TRBJ2-7; checking the TCRdb D call of TRBD1 is not possible without DNA. Germline V gives CDR1 DFQATT, CDR2 SNEGSKA (reference sequence). This CDR3 spans 14 amino acids. This chain's CDR3 is CSAKRDRHSYEQYF.

The gene calls are TRBV12-3 or TRBV12-4 and TRBJ2-7; checking the TCRdb D call of TRBD2 is not possible without DNA. The CDR3 contains 15 residues. CDR3 sequence: CASSFQAAASYEQYF.

The V gene is TRBV12-3 or TRBV12-4, the J gene TRBJ1-4; the TCRdb call, TRBD1, lacks DNA for checking. The CDR3 spans 15 residues. The CDR3 protein is CASRRTGSANEKLFF.

The chain carries TRBV15 and TRBJ1-6; the TCRdb call, TRBD1, lacks DNA for checking. The CDR3 length is 14 residues. CDR1 and CDR2 from the germline V gene are LNHNV and YYDKDF (reference sequence). This chain's CDR3 is CATSRDAGGTALHF.

The chain joins TRBV7-2 to TRBJ2-7; lacking DNA, the TRBD1 call made by TCRdb goes unchecked. The CDR3 loop spans 15 amino acids. Germline loops: CDR1 SGHTA, CDR2 FQGNSA. CDR3 in amino acids: CASSLERRSTYEQYF.

The chain carries TRBV7-3 and TRBJ2-5; with no DNA, the TCRdb D assignment of TRBD1 cannot be verified. This CDR3 comprises 13 residues. Germline V gives CDR1 SGHTA, CDR2 FQGTGA. CDR3 region: CASSRQGEETQYF.

The chain is built from TRBV7-2 and TRBJ1-3; there is no DNA to check the TCRdb D call of TRBD1. The germline CDR1 and CDR2 sequences are SGHTA and FQGNSA. This CDR3 is built from 16 residues. The CDR3 protein is CASSLGQGRSGNTIYF.